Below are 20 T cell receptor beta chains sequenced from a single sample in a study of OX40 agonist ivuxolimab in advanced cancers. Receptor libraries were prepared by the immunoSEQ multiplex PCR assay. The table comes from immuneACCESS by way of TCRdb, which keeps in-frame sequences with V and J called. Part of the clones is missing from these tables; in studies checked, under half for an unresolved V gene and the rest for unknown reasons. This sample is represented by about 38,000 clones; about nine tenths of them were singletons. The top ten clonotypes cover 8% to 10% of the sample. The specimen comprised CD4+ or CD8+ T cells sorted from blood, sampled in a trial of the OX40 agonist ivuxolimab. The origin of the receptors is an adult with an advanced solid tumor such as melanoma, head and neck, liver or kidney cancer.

The CDR3 DNA sequence: TGCAGCGTTGCAGGACTAGAGGTCGATGAGCAGTTCTTC. It specifies CSVAGLEVDEQFF. The gene calls are TRBV29-1 and TRBJ2-1; 7 bases match TRBD2. Germline V gene lookup returns CDR1 SQVTM and CDR2 ANQGSEA. CDR3 length equals 13 residues. Losses at the gene ends were 4 bases for V and 8 bases for J; bases not matched to a gene: 8.

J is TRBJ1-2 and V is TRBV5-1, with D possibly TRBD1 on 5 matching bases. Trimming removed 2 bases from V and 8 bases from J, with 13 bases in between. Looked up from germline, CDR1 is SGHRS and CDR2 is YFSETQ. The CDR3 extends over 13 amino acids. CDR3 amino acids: CASSFGRAEGYTF. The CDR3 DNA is TGCGCCAGCAGCTTCGGCAGGGCGGAAGGCTACACCTTC.

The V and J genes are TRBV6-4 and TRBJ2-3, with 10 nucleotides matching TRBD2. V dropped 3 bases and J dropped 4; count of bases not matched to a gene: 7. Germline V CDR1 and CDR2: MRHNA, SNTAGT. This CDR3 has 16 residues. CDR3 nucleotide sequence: TGTGCCAGCAGTGAGTTTGGAGCGGGAGGGCCAGATACGCAGTATTTT. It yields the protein CASSEFGAGGPDTQYF.

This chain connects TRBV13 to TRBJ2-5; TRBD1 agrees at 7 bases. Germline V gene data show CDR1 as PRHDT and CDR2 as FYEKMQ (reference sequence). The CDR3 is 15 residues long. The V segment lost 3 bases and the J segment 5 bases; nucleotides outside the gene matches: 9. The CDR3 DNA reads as TGTGCCAGCAGCTTCAGCGCGAGGGGGCTGGAGACCCAGTACTTC. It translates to CASSFSARGLETQYF.

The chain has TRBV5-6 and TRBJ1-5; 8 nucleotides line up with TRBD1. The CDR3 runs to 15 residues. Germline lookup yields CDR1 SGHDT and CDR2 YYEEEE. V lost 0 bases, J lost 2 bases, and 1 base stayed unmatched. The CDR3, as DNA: TGTGCCAGCAGCTTGGGGACAGGGCGCAATCAGCCCCAGCATTTT. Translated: CASSLGTGRNQPQHF.

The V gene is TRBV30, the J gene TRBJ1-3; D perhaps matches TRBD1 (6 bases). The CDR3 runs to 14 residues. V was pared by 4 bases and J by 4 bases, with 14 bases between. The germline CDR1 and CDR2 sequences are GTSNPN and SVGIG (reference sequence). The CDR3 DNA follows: TGTGCCTGGACCTTGGGGGCAGTAGGAAACACCATATATTTT. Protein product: CAWTLGAVGNTIYF.

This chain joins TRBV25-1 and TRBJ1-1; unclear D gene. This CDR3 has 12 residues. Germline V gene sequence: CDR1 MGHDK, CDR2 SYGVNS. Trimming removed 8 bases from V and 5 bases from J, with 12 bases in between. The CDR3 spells CASGVGSTEAFF. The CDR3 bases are TGTGCCAGCGGGGTGGGCTCAACTGAAGCTTTCTTT.

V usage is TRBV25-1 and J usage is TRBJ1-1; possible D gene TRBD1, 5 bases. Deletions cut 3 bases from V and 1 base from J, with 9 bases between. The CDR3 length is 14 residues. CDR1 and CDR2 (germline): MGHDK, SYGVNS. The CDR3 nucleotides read TGTGCCAGCAGTGAGGGTGGGGCGAACACTGAAGCTTTCTTT. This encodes CASSEGGANTEAFF.

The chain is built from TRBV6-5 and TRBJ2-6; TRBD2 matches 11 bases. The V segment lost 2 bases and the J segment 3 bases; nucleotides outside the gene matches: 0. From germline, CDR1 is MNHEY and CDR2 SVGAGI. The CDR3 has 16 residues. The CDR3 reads CASSYTSGSGANVLTF. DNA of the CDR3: TGTGCCAGCAGTTACACTAGCGGGAGTGGGGCCAACGTCCTGACTTTC.

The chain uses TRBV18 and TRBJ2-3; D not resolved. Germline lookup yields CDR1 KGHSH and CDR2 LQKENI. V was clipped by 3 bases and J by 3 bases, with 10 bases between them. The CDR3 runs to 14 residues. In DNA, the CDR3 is TGTGCCAGCTCACCCTCGGCCTTAACAGATACGCAGTATTTT. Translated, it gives CASSPSALTDTQYF.

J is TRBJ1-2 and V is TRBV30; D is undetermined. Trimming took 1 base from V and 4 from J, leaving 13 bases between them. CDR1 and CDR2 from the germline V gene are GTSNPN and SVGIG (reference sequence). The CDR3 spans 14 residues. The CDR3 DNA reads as TGTGCCTGGAGTGCCGGCGGCCTCTCCTATGGCTACACCTTC. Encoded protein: CAWSAGGLSYGYTF.

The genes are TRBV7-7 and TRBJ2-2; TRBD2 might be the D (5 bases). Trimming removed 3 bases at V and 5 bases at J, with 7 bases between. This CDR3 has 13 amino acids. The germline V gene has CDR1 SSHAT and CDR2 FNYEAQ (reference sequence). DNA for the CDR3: TGTGCCAGCAGCTTCGGGGAAACCGGGGAGCTGTTTTTT. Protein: CASSFGETGELFF.

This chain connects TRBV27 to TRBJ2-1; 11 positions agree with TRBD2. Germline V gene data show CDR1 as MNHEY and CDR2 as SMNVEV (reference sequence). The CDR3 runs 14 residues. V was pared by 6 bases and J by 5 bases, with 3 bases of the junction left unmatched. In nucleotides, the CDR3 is TGTGCCAGCAGGGGGACTAGCGGCGACAATGAGCAGTTCTTC. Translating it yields CASRGTSGDNEQFF.

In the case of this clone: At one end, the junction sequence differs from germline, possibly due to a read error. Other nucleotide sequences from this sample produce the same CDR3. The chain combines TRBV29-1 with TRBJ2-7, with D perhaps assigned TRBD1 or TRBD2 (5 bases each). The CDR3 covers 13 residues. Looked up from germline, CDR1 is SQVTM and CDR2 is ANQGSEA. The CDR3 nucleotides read TGCAGTGTTGAAGGGACGGCCGCCTACGAGCAGTACTTC. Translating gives CSVEGTAAYEQYF.

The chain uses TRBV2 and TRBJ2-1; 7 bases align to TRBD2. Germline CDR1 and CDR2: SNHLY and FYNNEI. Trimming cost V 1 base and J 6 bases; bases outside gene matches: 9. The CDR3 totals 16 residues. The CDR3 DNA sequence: TGTGCCAGCAGTGAAGGGAATAGCGGGTCGACCAATGAGCAGTTCTTC. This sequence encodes CASSEGNSGSTNEQFF.

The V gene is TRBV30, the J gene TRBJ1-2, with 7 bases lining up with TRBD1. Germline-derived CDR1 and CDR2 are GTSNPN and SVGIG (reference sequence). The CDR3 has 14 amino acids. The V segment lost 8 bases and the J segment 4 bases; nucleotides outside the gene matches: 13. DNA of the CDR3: TGTGCCACCCCACAGGGGTTTTTCAGCTATGGCTACACCTTC. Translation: CATPQGFFSYGYTF.

CDR3 coding DNA: TGTGCCAGCAGTGAAAACCGACTTATGAACACTGAAGCTTTCTTT. As protein: CASSENRLMNTEAFF. The rearrangement joins TRBV2 to TRBJ1-1; D gene ambiguous. V was shortened by 2 bases and J by 0 bases, with 10 bases between the two germline ends. The CDR3 spans 15 residues. Germline CDR1 is SNHLY and CDR2 is FYNNEI. Complete variable domain (other parts from reference TRBV2 and TRBJ1-1): EPEVTQTPSHQVTQMGQEVILRCVPISNHLYFYWYRQILGQKVEFLVSFYNNEISEKSEIFDDQFSVERPDGSNFTLKIRSTKLEDSAMYFCASSENRLMNTEAFFGQGTRLTVV.

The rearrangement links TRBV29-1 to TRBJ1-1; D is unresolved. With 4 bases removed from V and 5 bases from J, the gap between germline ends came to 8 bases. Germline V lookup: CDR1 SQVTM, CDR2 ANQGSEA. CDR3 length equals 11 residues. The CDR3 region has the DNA TGCAGCGTTGCTAAAGGGACTGAAGCTTTCTTT. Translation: CSVAKGTEAFF. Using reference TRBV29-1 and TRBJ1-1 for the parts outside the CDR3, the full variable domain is SAVISQKPSRDICQRGTSLTIQCQVDSQVTMMFWYRQQPGQSLTLIATANQGSEATYESGFVIDKFPISRPNLTFSTLTVSNMSPEDSSIYLCSVAKGTEAFFGQGTRLTVV.

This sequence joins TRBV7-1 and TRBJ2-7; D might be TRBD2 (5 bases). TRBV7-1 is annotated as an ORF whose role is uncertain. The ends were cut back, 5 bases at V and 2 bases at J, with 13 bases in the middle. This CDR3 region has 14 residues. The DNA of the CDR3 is TGTGCCAGCAGCCTCGGACTGGGGACCTACGAGCAGTACTTC. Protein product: CASSLGLGTYEQYF.

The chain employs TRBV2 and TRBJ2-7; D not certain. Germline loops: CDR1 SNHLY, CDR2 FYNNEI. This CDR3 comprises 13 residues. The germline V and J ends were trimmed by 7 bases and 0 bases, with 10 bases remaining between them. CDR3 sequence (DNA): TGTGCCAGCAAGGCAGCTAGCTCCTACGAGCAGTACTTC. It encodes CASKAASSYEQYF.